Following are 23 T cell receptor beta chains from one sample sequenced in a study of cytomegalovirus exposure and HLA in healthy donors. PCR used 60 Vbeta primers and 13 Jbeta primers. The repertoire was sequenced with immunoSEQ multiplex PCR; TCRdb's copy has only in-frame clones and lacks some. The sample has about 76,000 clones, 72% seen once; the top ten hold around 10%. Sequences were obtained from PBMCs. Receptor source: a woman aged 40 to 55 in good health and CMV-seropositive.

The chain employs TRBV2 and TRBJ1-3, with 8 bases that match TRBD1. V shed 6 bases, J shed 4 bases, and the junction held 14 bases outside the gene matches. This CDR3 region has 17 residues. Per germline, CDR1 SNHLY and CDR2 FYNNEI. CDR3 region: CASSSDRASPSGNTIYF. CDR3 nucleotide sequence: TGTGCCAGCAGCTCGGACAGGGCTTCCCCCTCAGGAAACACCATATATTTT. The full variable domain, in which reference TRBV2 and TRBJ1-3 provide the parts outside the CDR3, is EPEVTQTPSHQVTQMGQEVILRCVPISNHLYFYWYRQILGQKVEFLVSFYNNEISEKSEIFDDQFSVERPDGSNFTLKIRSTKLEDSAMYFCASSSDRASPSGNTIYFGEGSWLTVV.

The chain is built from TRBV4-1 and TRBJ2-5; TRBD2 might be the D (6 bases). The DNA end is a closer match to TRBJ2-7, so the J assignment may be wrong. Germline lookup yields CDR1 MGHRA and CDR2 YSYEKL. The CDR3 is 15 residues long. In nucleotides, the CDR3 is TGCGCCAGCAGCCAAGGGCCGGGACTCAGCACCGAGCAGTACTTC. Its protein product is CASSQGPGLSTEQYF.

This clone showed up just once. The chain joins TRBV15 to TRBJ2-7; 12 bases map to TRBD2. The V gene's germline CDR1 is LNHNV and CDR2 YYDKDF (reference sequence). The CDR3 has 15 residues. The V and J ends lost 9 bases and 5 bases, in that order; junction bases with no gene match: 11. In DNA form, the CDR3 reads TGTGCCACTAAACCCCTCTCTAGCGGGGGGGACGAGCAGTACTTC. Amino acids: CATKPLSSGGDEQYF.

The chain couples TRBV19 to TRBJ2-1, with 14 bases fitting TRBD2. Unmatched junction bases numbered 6, after V lost 1 base and J lost 7 bases. The germline gives CDR1 LNHDA, CDR2 SQIVND (reference sequence). This CDR3 comprises 17 residues. The CDR3 reads CASSIAAGLAGANEQFF. The DNA for the CDR3 is TGTGCCAGTAGTATAGCTGCGGGACTAGCGGGAGCTAATGAGCAGTTCTTC.

The chain joins TRBV2 to TRBJ1-1, with unresolved D. The CDR3 spans 13 residues. Germline-derived CDR1 and CDR2 are SNHLY and FYNNEI. V was trimmed by 7 bases and J by 4 bases, leaving 13 bases between them. In nucleotides, the CDR3 is TGTGCCAGCACTAGGTGGCTAAGCACTGAAGCTTTCTTT. This sequence encodes CASTRWLSTEAFF.

V is TRBV5-1 and J is TRBJ2-1, with a possible D match to TRBD2 (5 bases). Germline V CDR1 and CDR2: SGHRS, YFSETQ. Trimming removed 0 bases from V and 4 bases from J, with 11 bases in between. The CDR3 sequence is 15 residues long. CDR3 loop: CASSLGIGGYNEQFF. The CDR3 DNA reads as TGCGCCAGCAGCTTGGGGATCGGAGGATACAATGAGCAGTTCTTC.

A word on this clone: Other DNA sequences in this sample translate to the same CDR3. The chain is built from TRBV7-2 and TRBJ1-2, with no clear D. The germline CDR1 and CDR2 sequences are SGHTA and FQGNSA. This CDR3 spans 13 amino acids. V gave up 5 bases and J gave up 2 bases, with 9 bases separating them. CDR3 sequence (DNA): TGTGCCAGCAGCCCTGACACCAACTATGGCTACACCTTC. Its translation: CASSPDTNYGYTF.

V and J are TRBV25-1 and TRBJ2-7; 10 bases agree with TRBD2. This CDR3 spans 15 amino acids. V lost 3 bases and J lost 6; bases outside the gene matches: 8. The V gene's germline CDR1 is MGHDK and CDR2 SYGVNS. The CDR3 bases are TGTGCCAGCAGTGATCCGTCTAGCGGGAGTGGCGAGCAGTACTTC. This translates into CASSDPSSGSGEQYF.

This chain connects TRBV4-2 to TRBJ2-1, with TRBD2 matching 7 bases. Germline V gene lookup returns CDR1 LGHNA and CDR2 YNFKEQ. After removal of 2 bases from V and 6 bases from J, the junction contained 13 bases not matched to a gene. The CDR3 consists of 17 residues. The CDR3 bases are TGTGCCAGCAGCCAATCTGGGGGGGACTCCTCGGGCAATGAGCAGTTCTTC. Its protein is CASSQSGGDSSGNEQFF.

The chain joins TRBV7-2 to TRBJ2-3, with a weak D call TRBD1 (6 bases). Trimming removed 4 bases at V and 4 bases at J, with 9 bases between. The germline CDR1 and CDR2 sequences are SGHTA and FQGNSA. The CDR3 is made up of 13 amino acids. The CDR3 DNA reads as TGTGCCAGCAGCTATAAGGGGGCAGATACGCAGTATTTT. This encodes CASSYKGADTQYF.

This clone showed up just a few times. The chain links TRBV30 to TRBJ2-3; D gene uncertain. This CDR3 has 12 amino acids. The germline V gene has CDR1 GTSNPN and CDR2 SVGIG (reference sequence). Deletions cut 3 bases from V and 1 base from J, with 5 bases between. The CDR3 sequence: CAWSEGTDTQYF. In DNA form, the CDR3 reads TGTGCCTGGAGCGAGGGCACAGATACGCAGTATTTT.

The J gene is TRBJ1-2, the V gene TRBV5-4, with 9 positions matching TRBD1. V was pared by 3 bases and J by 6 bases, with 9 bases of the junction left unmatched. CDR3 length equals 15 residues. Germline V gene sequence: CDR1 SGHNT, CDR2 YYREEE (reference sequence). The CDR3 DNA is TGTGCCAGCAGCTCGGGACAGGGTTTTGGTAATGGCTACACCTTC. As protein: CASSSGQGFGNGYTF.

This sequence joins TRBV4-1 and TRBJ1-1; tentative D call: TRBD1 (6 bases). Trimming stripped 4 bases from V and 1 base from J, with 25 bases between. The germline gives CDR1 MGHRA, CDR2 YSYEKL. This CDR3 region has 19 residues. The CDR3 protein is CASSLSRTVVGSENTEAFF. The CDR3 bases are TGCGCCAGCAGCCTCAGCCGGACAGTCGTGGGGTCGGAGAACACTGAAGCTTTCTTT.

CDR3 sequence (DNA): TGTGCCAGCAGTTTAGCTCGCGGGGATGAAAAACTGTTTTTT. This gives the protein CASSLARGDEKLFF. The chain employs TRBV28 and TRBJ1-4, with no clear D. Trimming cost V 2 bases and J 6 bases, with 10 bases left between them. CDR1 and CDR2 from the germline V gene are MDHEN and SYDVKM. This CDR3 is 14 amino acids long.

The genes are TRBV4-3 and TRBJ1-2; D remains unclear. V was cut by 0 bases and J by 1 base, with 12 bases left in between. CDR3 length: 16 amino acids. Germline V CDR1 and CDR2: LGHNA, YSLEER. Here the CDR3 reads CASSQDRFSGNYGYTF. The CDR3 DNA is TGCGCCAGCAGCCAAGATAGGTTTTCGGGTAACTATGGCTACACCTTC.

This clone was recorded once. This rearrangement joins TRBV28 to TRBJ2-1, with TRBD2 matching 7 bases. The length of the CDR3 is 15 residues. CDR1 is MDHEN and CDR2 is SYDVKM in the germline V gene. The trim removed 5 bases at V and 1 base at J, leaving 5 bases unmatched. The CDR3 reads CASSPQRGSYNEQFF. The CDR3 nucleotides are TGTGCCAGCAGTCCCCAGCGGGGTTCCTACAATGAGCAGTTCTTC.

The chain has TRBV27 and TRBJ2-1, with 12 bases lining up with TRBD2. V trimming: 2 bases; J trimming: 9 bases; junction bases outside the gene matches: 14. From germline, CDR1 is MNHEY and CDR2 SMNVEV (reference sequence). The CDR3 has 18 residues. CDR3 sequence: CASSLRARLAGAESEQFF. CDR3 in DNA: TGTGCCAGCAGTTTAAGGGCGCGACTAGCGGGAGCAGAGAGTGAGCAGTTCTTC.

V usage is TRBV7-2 and J usage is TRBJ2-3, with TRBD1 matching 12 bases. This CDR3 region has 14 residues. V trimming: 10 bases; J trimming: 6 bases; junction bases outside the gene matches: 8. The germline V gene has CDR1 SGHTA and CDR2 FQGNSA. CDR3 residues: CATARDRGHDTQYF. The CDR3 nucleotides read TGTGCCACAGCCCGGGACAGGGGGCATGATACGCAGTATTTT.

J is TRBJ1-2 and V is TRBV10-3; no definite D call. CDR3 length: 13 amino acids. Germline loops: CDR1 ENHRY, CDR2 SYGVKD. The germline V and J ends were trimmed by 7 bases and 2 bases, with 11 bases remaining between them. CDR3 DNA sequence: TGTGCCATCAAGAAGACTCACAACTATGGCTACACCTTC. Translated, it gives CAIKKTHNYGYTF.

The genes are TRBV6-1 and TRBJ1-6; 7 bases align to TRBD1. CDR1 and CDR2 (germline): MNHNS, SASEGT. CDR3 length equals 18 residues. V shed 1 base, J shed 7 bases, and the junction held 13 bases outside the gene matches. CDR3 sequence reads: CASSEVSVRQGPNSPLHF. The CDR3 DNA sequence: TGTGCCAGCAGTGAAGTAAGCGTTCGACAGGGACCAAATTCACCCCTCCACTTT.

The chain is built from TRBV6-1 and TRBJ1-4, with D unresolved. The CDR3 extends over 14 amino acids. V gave up 7 bases and J gave up 6 bases, with 15 bases separating them. The germline V gene has CDR1 MNHNS and CDR2 SASEGT. CDR3 residues: CASTYGSADEKLFF. The CDR3 bases are TGTGCCAGCACGTACGGCAGTGCGGATGAAAAACTGTTTTTT.

The gene calls are TRBV27 and TRBJ2-3; D unclear. Germline CDR1 and CDR2: MNHEY and SMNVEV (reference sequence). This CDR3 spans 14 amino acids. Trimming left V 5 bases short and J 1 base short, with 10 bases between. The CDR3 DNA reads as TGTGCCAGCAGTCCCAGAGAGGGCACAGATACGCAGTATTTT. This translates into CASSPREGTDTQYF.

The V and J genes are TRBV7-2 and TRBJ2-5; D is undetermined. The CDR3 loop spans 15 amino acids. V shed 2 bases and J shed 5 bases, with 15 bases lying between them. Germline CDR1 SGHTA, CDR2 FQGNSA. CDR3 in DNA: TGTGCCAGCAGCTTAAACCCGATTAACTGGGAGACCCAGTACTTC. As protein: CASSLNPINWETQYF.